Listed below are T cell receptor beta chains from one sample, sequenced in a study of T cell responses to AZD1222 COVID-19 vaccine. TCRdb's copy holds only in-frame clones and misses some; the assay was immunoSEQ multiplex PCR. Counted here are 150,000 to 200,000 clones, roughly 92% occurring once; the ten biggest clones make up roughly 1.6%. Sample: peripheral blood, taken on day 0 of AZD1222 vaccination. These receptors all come from an adult in good health. CDR3s include the opening cysteine and the closing phenylalanine or tryptophan. Fields, in order: D gene, V gene, J gene, clone size, CDR3 DNA, CDR3 protein. D genes are given only for firm matches. Expanded clones are given a class, and other clones once, few, many or no size at all.

d_gene: TRBD1; v_gene: TRBV30; j_gene: TRBJ1-1; abundance: -; CDR3nt: TGTGCCTGGAGTACGACAGGGGGCGCGAAAGACACTGAAGCTTTCTTT; CDR3aa: CAWSTTGGAKDTEAFF
d_gene: -; v_gene: TRBV27; j_gene: TRBJ1-4; abundance: once; CDR3nt: TGTGCCAGCAGTCCCCGCGGGGGGTATATTGAAAAACTGTTTTTT; CDR3aa: CASSPRGGYIEKLFF
d_gene: -; v_gene: TRBV27; j_gene: TRBJ2-7; abundance: -; CDR3nt: TGTGCCAGCGGCCCATACGGGGGTGCCTCCTACGAGCAGTACTTC; CDR3aa: CASGPYGGASYEQYF
d_gene: -; v_gene: TRBV5-1; j_gene: TRBJ2-3; abundance: -; CDR3nt: TGCGCCAGCAGCTTCCAGATTAGCACAGATACGCAGTATTTT; CDR3aa: CASSFQISTDTQYF
d_gene: TRBD1; v_gene: TRBV30; j_gene: TRBJ1-3; abundance: few; CDR3nt: TGTGCCTGGACCAGGGGGCGCGGGGGAAACACCATATATTTT; CDR3aa: CAWTRGRGGNTIYF
d_gene: -; v_gene: TRBV18; j_gene: TRBJ1-5; abundance: -; CDR3nt: TGTGCCAGCTCACCAACAGGCGGGGTACAGCCCCAGCATTTT; CDR3aa: CASSPTGGVQPQHF
d_gene: -; v_gene: TRBV6-5; j_gene: TRBJ2-5; abundance: -; CDR3nt: TGTGCCAGCAGTTACGTCGGTGGGGAGACCCAGTACTTC; CDR3aa: CASSYVGGETQYF
d_gene: -; v_gene: TRBV27; j_gene: TRBJ1-5; abundance: -; CDR3nt: TGTGCCAGCAGTATGACCGGGCCCCGTTATACTCCCCAGCATTTT; CDR3aa: CASSMTGPRYTPQHF
d_gene: -; v_gene: TRBV27; j_gene: TRBJ2-7; abundance: -; CDR3nt: TGTGCCAGCAGTTTTGTCCAGGGGTACTACGAGCAGTACTTC; CDR3aa: CASSFVQGYYEQYF
d_gene: -; v_gene: TRBV11-2; j_gene: TRBJ1-2; abundance: few; CDR3nt: TGTGCCAGCAGCTTAGCTGGAAGTAACTATGGCTACACCTTC; CDR3aa: CASSLAGSNYGYTF
d_gene: -; v_gene: TRBV29-1; j_gene: TRBJ1-1; abundance: -; CDR3nt: TGCAGCGCCCCGAGGGCAGGGAACACTGAAGCTTTCTTT; CDR3aa: CSAPRAGNTEAFF
d_gene: -; v_gene: TRBV7-9; j_gene: TRBJ2-7; abundance: -; CDR3nt: TGTGCCAGCAGCCCAAAAGGGGAGAGGTCCGAGCAGTACTTC; CDR3aa: CASSPKGERSEQYF
d_gene: -; v_gene: TRBV5-1; j_gene: TRBJ2-7; abundance: once; CDR3nt: TGCGCCAGCAGCTCCACCATAGGACAAGCTATGGAGCAGTACTTC; CDR3aa: CASSSTIGQAMEQYF
d_gene: TRBD1; v_gene: TRBV19; j_gene: TRBJ1-2; abundance: once; CDR3nt: TGTGCCAGTAGCGGAACTCTCCGACAGGGAGTAAACTATGGCTACACCTTC; CDR3aa: CASSGTLRQGVNYGYTF
d_gene: -; v_gene: TRBV27; j_gene: TRBJ2-2; abundance: -; CDR3nt: TGTGCCAGCAGTTTAACCCCTTACGGGGAGCTGTTTTTT; CDR3aa: CASSLTPYGELFF
d_gene: TRBD1; v_gene: TRBV28; j_gene: TRBJ2-7; abundance: -; CDR3nt: TGTGCCAGCAGCAAACTGGGACAGGTCTACTACGAGCAGTACTTC; CDR3aa: CASSKLGQVYYEQYF
d_gene: -; v_gene: TRBV5-5; j_gene: TRBJ1-1; abundance: -; CDR3nt: TGTGCCAGCAGCGGGGCGGATCTTAATACTGAAGCTTTCTTT; CDR3aa: CASSGADLNTEAFF
d_gene: -; v_gene: TRBV4-1; j_gene: TRBJ2-1; abundance: -; CDR3nt: TGCGCCAGCAGCCAAGGACGCCTCCGGGAGCGATACGATGAGCAGTTCTTC; CDR3aa: CASSQGRLRERYDEQFF
d_gene: -; v_gene: TRBV7-2; j_gene: TRBJ2-1; abundance: -; CDR3nt: TGTGCCAGCAGCGACCTTTTAGGGCGGGCCCATGTTGAGCAGTTCTTC; CDR3aa: CASSDLLGRAHVEQFF
d_gene: -; v_gene: TRBV7-9; j_gene: TRBJ1-1; abundance: -; CDR3nt: TGTGCCAGCAGCCATGTGGTGTCAGTGACTGAAGCTTTCTTT; CDR3aa: CASSHVVSVTEAFF
d_gene: TRBD1; v_gene: TRBV18; j_gene: TRBJ2-3; abundance: -; CDR3nt: TGTGCCAGCTCTCGTAGACAGGGCTCAGATACGCAGTATTTT; CDR3aa: CASSRRQGSDTQYF
d_gene: TRBD1; v_gene: TRBV27; j_gene: TRBJ2-7; abundance: -; CDR3nt: TGTGCCAGCACGAGGACAGGGGGTTCCTACGAGCAGTACTTC; CDR3aa: CASTRTGGSYEQYF
d_gene: TRBD1; v_gene: TRBV6-2/TRBV6-3; j_gene: TRBJ1-1; abundance: -; CDR3nt: TGTGCCAGCAGTTACGACAGGGCGAACACTGAAGCTTTCTTT; CDR3aa: CASSYDRANTEAFF